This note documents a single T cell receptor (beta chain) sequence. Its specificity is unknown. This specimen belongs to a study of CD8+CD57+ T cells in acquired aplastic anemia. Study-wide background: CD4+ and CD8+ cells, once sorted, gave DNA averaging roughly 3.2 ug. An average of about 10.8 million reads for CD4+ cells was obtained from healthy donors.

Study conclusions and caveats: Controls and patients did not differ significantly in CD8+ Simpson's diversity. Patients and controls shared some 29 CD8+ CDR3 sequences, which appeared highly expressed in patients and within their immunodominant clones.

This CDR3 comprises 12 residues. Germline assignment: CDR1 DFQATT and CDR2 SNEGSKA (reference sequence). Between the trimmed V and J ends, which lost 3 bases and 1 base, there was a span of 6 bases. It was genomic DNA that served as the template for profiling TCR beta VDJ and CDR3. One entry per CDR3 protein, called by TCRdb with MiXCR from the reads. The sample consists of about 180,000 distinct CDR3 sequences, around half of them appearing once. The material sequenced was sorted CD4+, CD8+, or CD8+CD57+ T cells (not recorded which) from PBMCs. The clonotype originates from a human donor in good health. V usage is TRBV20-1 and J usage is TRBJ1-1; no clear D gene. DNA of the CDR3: TGCAGTGCTAGCGGCAGGAACACTGAAGCTTTCTTT. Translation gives CSASGRNTEAFF.